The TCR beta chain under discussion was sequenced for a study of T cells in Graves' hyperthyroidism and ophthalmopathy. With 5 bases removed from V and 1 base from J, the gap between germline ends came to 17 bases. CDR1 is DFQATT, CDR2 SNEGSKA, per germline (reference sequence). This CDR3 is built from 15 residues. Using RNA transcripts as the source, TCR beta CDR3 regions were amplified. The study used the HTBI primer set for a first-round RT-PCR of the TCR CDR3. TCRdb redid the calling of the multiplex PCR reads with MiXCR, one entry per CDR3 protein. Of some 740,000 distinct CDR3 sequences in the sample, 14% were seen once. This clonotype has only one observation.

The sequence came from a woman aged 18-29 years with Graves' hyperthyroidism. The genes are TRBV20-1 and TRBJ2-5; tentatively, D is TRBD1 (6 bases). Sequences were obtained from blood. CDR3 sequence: CSAELVQGFQETQYF. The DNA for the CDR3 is TGCAGTGCTGAACTCGTACAGGGTTTCCAAGAGACCCAGTACTTC.